This entry is about one T cell receptor beta chain. Its matching antigen is unknown. Sequencing used immunoSEQ multiplex PCR; TCRdb keeps in-frame clones, though not all of them. The repertoire includes roughly 770,000 clones, about 97% of them detected once, and about 0.25% sits in the top ten. This sample was taken from a study of shared clonotypes between healthy human individuals. V shed 1 base and J shed 2 bases, with 10 bases lying between them. There are 15 residues in the CDR3. Per germline, CDR1 SGDLS and CDR2 YYNGEE. General study findings and limits: Generation probabilities of non-shared clonotypes were lower (relative to those shared by all four donors). Larger estimated richness was generally seen in naive subsets than in memory subsets.

CD45RO-negative, CCR7-selected cells formed the naive CD8 fraction, which excluded terminally differentiated effector memory CD45RA+ cells. Participating donors were healthy, HIV-negative adults free of recent acute infections or vaccinations. This chain links TRBV9 with TRBJ1-5, with TRBD1 as a possible D gene (6 bases). Sequencing used naive CD8+ T cells sorted from blood. The sequence derives from a man younger than 40 in good health. The CDR3 nucleotides read TGTGCCAGCAGCGTAACAGGGATTGGCAATCAGCCCCAGCATTTT. Encoded protein: CASSVTGIGNQPQHF.